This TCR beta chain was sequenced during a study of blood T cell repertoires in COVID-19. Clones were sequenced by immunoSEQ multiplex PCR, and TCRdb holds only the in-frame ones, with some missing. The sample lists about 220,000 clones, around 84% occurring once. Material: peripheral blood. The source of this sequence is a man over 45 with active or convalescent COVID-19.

The CDR3 nucleotides read TGTGCCAGCAGTTTACTACTAGCGGGGGGGCCCGGGGAGCTGTTTTTT. This gives the protein CASSLLLAGGPGELFF. This chain joins TRBV27 and TRBJ2-2; TRBD2 aligns across 13 bases. CDR3 length: 16 residues. The V and J ends lost 2 bases and 6 bases, in that order; junction bases with no gene match: 3. CDR1 is MNHEY and CDR2 is SMNVEV in the germline V gene (reference sequence).